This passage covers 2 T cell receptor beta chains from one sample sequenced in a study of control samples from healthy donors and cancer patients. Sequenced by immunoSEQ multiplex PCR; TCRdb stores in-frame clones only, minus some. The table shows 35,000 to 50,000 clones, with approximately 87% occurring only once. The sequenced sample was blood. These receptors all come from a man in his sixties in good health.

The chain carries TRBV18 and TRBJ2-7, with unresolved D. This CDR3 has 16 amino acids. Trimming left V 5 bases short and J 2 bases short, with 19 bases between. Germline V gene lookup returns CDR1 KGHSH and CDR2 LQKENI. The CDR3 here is CASSSSSSLVPYEQYF. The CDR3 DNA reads TGTGCCAGCTCATCGTCGAGCAGCCTCGTTCCCTACGAGCAGTACTTC.

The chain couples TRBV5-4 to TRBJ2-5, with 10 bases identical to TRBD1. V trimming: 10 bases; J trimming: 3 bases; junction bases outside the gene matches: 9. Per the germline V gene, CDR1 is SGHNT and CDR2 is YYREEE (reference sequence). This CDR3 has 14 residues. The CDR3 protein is CAGGGQGGKETQYF. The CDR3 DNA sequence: TGTGCCGGCGGTGGACAGGGGGGGAAAGAGACCCAGTACTTC.